The 9 T cell receptor beta chains listed next were all sequenced from one sample in a study of tumor-infiltrating lymphocytes in oesophageal squamous cell carcinoma. One entry per CDR3 protein, called by TCRdb with MiXCR from the PCR reads. There are about 17,000 distinct CDR3 sequences in the sample; approximately 46% occur only once, and around 20% lies in the top ten. Sequences were obtained from normal esophageal tissue next to the tumor. The source is a female donor with esophageal squamous cell carcinoma.

This clonotype occurred many times. The chain has TRBV5-8 and TRBJ1-1, with D possibly matching TRBD1 (6 bases). The V end was cut by 3 bases, the J end by 1 base, with 16 bases between. The CDR3 extends over 16 amino acids. Germline CDR1 reads SGHTS; CDR2 reads YDEGEE. The CDR3 loop reads CASSSGQPLKNTEAFF. The CDR3 coding sequence is TGTGCCAGCAGCTCAGGACAGCCACTAAAGAACACTGAAGCTTTCTTT.

A remark on this clonotype: Given a much more abundant clone one base away, this may be a read error. The chain links TRBV19 to TRBJ2-5, with D perhaps TRBD1 (5 bases). The end of the DNA fits TRBJ2-1 better, so the J call may be wrong. The CDR3 spans 12 residues. Germline V gives CDR1 LNHDA, CDR2 SQIVND (reference sequence). CDR3 nucleotides: TGTGCCAGTAGTTCAGGACACTACGAGCAGTTCTTC. Translation gives CASSSGHYEQFF.

The J gene is TRBJ2-5, the V gene TRBV7-6, with TRBD2 matching 12 bases. Germline V gives CDR1 SGHVS, CDR2 FNYEAQ. The CDR3 has 15 amino acids. The junction had 12 bases not matched to a gene; V was cut back by 5 bases and J by 11 bases. CDR3 bases: TGTGCCAGCAGCAGGGGACTAGCGGGTTACAATGAGCAGTACTTC. This translates into CASSRGLAGYNEQYF.

Concerning this clonotype: A read error may explain this, as a much larger clone is one base away. V is TRBV5-1 and J is TRBJ2-7; 9 nucleotides agree with TRBD2. This CDR3 is 16 amino acids long. In germline, CDR1 is SGHRS, CDR2 YFSETQ. V lost 2 bases and J lost 7; bases outside the gene matches: 13. The CDR3 region is CASSFYPAGGRNEQYF. The CDR3 DNA sequence: TGCGCCAGCAGCTTCTACCCAGCGGGGGGCCGGAATGAGCAGTACTTC.

This sequence joins TRBV12-3 or TRBV12-4 and TRBJ2-6, with 8 bases lining up with TRBD1. CDR3 length: 16 residues. V shed 4 bases, J shed 4 bases, and the junction held 6 bases outside the gene matches. CDR3 amino acids: CASSSWTGKGANVLTF. CDR3 DNA sequence: TGTGCCAGCAGTTCCTGGACAGGGAAAGGGGCCAACGTCCTGACTTTC.

Only a few counts were recorded for this clonotype. The chain couples TRBV7-8 to TRBJ2-5; 10 bases agree with TRBD2. TRBJ2-7 explains the end of the DNA better; the J call may be wrong. Germline V gene sequence: CDR1 SGHVS, CDR2 FQNEAQ. This CDR3 region has 16 residues. The CDR3, as DNA: TGTGCCAGCAGCTTAGGTTCTAGCGGGAGCTCCTACGAGCAGTACTTC. It specifies CASSLGSSGSSYEQYF.

The V and J genes are TRBV6-9 and TRBJ1-2; tentative D call: TRBD1 (5 bases). The CDR3 has 13 residues. With 8 bases removed from V and 2 bases from J, the gap between germline ends came to 12 bases. Germline V gene lookup returns CDR1 MNHGY and CDR2 SVAAGI. The DNA of the CDR3 is TGTGCCAGCCCGGGACGGACGAACTATGGCTACACCTTC. Translating it yields CASPGRTNYGYTF.

This sequence joins TRBV2 and TRBJ1-1; tentatively, D is TRBD1 (5 bases). The CDR3 spans 14 residues. The germline CDR1 and CDR2 sequences are SNHLY and FYNNEI. V lost 5 bases and J 1 base, leaving 11 bases between the germline ends. The CDR3 sequence: CASSRRGENTEAFF. The CDR3 DNA follows: TGTGCCAGCAGTCGGAGGGGAGAGAACACTGAAGCTTTCTTT.

The sample holds many counts of this clonotype. The chain couples TRBV7-3 to TRBJ2-3; the D is unclear. Germline V gene lookup returns CDR1 SGHTA and CDR2 FQGTGA. The CDR3 consists of 15 residues. V lost 5 bases and J 1 base, leaving 13 bases between the germline ends. CDR3 DNA sequence: TGTGCCAGCAGCCCGTCCTACCTAGGCACAGATACGCAGTATTTT. It yields the protein CASSPSYLGTDTQYF.